This T cell receptor beta chain was captured in a study of cytomegalovirus exposure and HLA in healthy donors. This clone showed up just a few times. The same CDR3 is also encoded by other DNA sequences in this sample. The PCR employed 60 Vbeta primers together with 13 Jbeta primers. Here immunoSEQ multiplex PCR was the method, and the copy in TCRdb shows in-frame clones only, minus some. This sample has about 140,000 clones; around 65% occur once, and the top ten carry approximately 6.5%. V lost 0 bases, J lost 4 bases, and 10 bases lay in between. CDR3 length: 15 residues. The germline V gene has CDR1 SGDLS and CDR2 YYNGEE.

The TCR was taken from a woman aged 55-69 years in good health and CMV-seronegative. V usage is TRBV9 and J usage is TRBJ2-2, with D perhaps TRBD1 (5 bases). The sequencing sample was made of PBMCs. The CDR3 nucleotides read TGTGCCAGCAGCGTAGTCGGGCAGGGCACCGGGGAGCTGTTTTTT. It is translated as CASSVVGQGTGELFF.